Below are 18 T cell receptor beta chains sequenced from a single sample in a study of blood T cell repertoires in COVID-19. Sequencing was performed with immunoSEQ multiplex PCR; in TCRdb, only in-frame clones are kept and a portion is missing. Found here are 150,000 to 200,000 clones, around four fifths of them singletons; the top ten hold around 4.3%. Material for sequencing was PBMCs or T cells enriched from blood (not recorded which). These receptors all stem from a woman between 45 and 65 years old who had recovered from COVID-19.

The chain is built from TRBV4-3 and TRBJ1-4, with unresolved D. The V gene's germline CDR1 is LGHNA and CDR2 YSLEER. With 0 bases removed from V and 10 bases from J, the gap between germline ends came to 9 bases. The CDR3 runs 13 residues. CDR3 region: CASSQENGRKLFF. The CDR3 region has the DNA TGCGCCAGCAGCCAAGAAAATGGGAGAAAACTGTTTTTT.

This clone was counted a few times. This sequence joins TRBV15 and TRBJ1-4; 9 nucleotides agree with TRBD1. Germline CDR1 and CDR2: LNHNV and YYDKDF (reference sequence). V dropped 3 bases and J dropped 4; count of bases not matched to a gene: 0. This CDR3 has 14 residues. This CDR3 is CATSRDRGNEKLFF. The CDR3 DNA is TGTGCCACCAGCAGGGACAGGGGTAATGAAAAACTGTTTTTT.

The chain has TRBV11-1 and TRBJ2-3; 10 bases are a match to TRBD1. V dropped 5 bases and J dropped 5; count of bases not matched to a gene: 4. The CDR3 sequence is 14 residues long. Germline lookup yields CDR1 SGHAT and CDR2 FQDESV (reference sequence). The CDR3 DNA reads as TGTGCCAGCAGCATGGACAGGGGGGAAGATACGCAGTATTTT. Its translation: CASSMDRGEDTQYF.

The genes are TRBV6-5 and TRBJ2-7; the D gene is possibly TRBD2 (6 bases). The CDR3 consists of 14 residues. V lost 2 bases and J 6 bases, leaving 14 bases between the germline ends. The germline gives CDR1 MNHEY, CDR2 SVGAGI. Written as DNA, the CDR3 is TGTGCCAGCAGTTACCGGGGCGGGGCGAGCGAGCAGTACGTC. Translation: CASSYRGGASEQYV.

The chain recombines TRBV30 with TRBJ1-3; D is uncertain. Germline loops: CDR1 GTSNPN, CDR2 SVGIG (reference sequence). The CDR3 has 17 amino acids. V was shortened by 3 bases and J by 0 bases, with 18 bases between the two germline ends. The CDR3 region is CAWSGTARLSSGNTIYF. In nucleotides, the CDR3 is TGTGCCTGGAGCGGAACAGCACGACTAAGCTCTGGAAACACCATATATTTT.

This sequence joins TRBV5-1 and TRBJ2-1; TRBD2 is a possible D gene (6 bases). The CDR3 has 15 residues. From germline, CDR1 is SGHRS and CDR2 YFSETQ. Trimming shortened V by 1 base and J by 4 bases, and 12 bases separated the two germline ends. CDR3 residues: CASSLTGTQYNEQFF. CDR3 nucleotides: TGCGCCAGCAGCTTGACCGGGACTCAATACAATGAGCAGTTCTTC.

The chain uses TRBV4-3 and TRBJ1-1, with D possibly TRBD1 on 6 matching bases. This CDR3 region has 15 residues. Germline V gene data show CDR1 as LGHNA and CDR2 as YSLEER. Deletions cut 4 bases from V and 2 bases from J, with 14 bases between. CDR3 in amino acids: CASSPSGGRNTEAFF. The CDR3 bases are TGCGCCAGCAGCCCCTCGGGGGGGCGTAACACTGAAGCTTTCTTT.

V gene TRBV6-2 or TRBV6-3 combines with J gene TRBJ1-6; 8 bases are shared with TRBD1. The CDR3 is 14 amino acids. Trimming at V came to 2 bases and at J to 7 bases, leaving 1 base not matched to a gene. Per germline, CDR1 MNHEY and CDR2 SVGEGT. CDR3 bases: TGTGCCAGCAGTTACCGGACAGGGAATTCACCCCTCCACTTT. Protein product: CASSYRTGNSPLHF.

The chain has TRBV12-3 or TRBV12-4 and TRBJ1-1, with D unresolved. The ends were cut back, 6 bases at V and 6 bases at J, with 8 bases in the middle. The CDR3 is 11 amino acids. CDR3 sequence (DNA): TGTGCCAGCAGGCAGGATTCTGAAGCTTTCTTT. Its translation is CASRQDSEAFF.

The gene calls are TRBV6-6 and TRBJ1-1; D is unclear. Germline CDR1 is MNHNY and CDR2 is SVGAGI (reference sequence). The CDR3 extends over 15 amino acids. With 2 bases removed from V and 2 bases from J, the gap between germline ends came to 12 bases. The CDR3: CASSYTLGVNTEAFF. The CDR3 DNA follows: TGTGCCAGCAGTTACACACTCGGAGTTAACACTGAAGCTTTCTTT.

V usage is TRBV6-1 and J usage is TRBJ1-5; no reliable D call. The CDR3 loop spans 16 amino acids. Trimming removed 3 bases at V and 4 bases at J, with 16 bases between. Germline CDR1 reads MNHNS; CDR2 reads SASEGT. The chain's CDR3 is CASSDSKSGTNQPQHF. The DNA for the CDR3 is TGTGCCAGCAGTGATTCAAAGAGCGGTACAAATCAGCCCCAGCATTTT.

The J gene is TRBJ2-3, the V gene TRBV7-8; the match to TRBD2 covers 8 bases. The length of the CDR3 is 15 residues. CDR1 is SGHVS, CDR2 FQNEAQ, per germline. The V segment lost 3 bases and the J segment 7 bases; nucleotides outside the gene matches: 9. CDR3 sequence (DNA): TGTGCCAGCAGCTTCTCGCTAGCGGGCAGTAATACGCAGTATTTT. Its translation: CASSFSLAGSNTQYF.

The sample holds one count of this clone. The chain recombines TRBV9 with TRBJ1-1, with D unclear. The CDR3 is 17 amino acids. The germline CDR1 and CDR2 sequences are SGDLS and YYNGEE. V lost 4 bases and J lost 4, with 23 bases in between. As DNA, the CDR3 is TGTGCCAGCAGCTCAGGCGGGGTACCGTCGTCTGGCACTGAAGCTTTCTTT. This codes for CASSSGGVPSSGTEAFF.

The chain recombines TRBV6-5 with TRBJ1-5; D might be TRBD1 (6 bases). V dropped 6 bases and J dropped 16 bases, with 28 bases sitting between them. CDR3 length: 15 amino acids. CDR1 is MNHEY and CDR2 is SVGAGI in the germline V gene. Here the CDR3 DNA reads TGTGCCAGCAGACGGAACAGGGATGGAATCAGCCCCAGCCATTTT. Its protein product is CASRRNRDGISPSHF.

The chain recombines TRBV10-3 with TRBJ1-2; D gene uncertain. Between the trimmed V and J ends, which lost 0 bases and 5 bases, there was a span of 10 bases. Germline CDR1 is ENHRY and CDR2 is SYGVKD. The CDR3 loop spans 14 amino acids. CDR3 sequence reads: CAISESAGDYGYTF. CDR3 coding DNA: TGTGCCATCAGTGAGTCCGCGGGAGATTATGGCTACACCTTC.

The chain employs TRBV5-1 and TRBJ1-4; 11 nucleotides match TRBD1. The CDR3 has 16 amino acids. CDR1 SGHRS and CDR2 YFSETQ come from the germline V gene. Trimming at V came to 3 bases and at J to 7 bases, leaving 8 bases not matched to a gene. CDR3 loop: CASSSRTGGKGEKLFF. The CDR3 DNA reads TGCGCCAGCAGCTCGAGGACAGGGGGCAAAGGTGAAAAACTGTTTTTT.

The CDR3 bases are TGTGCCAGCAGTTTAGAGACAGGGACCTATGGCTACACCTTC. Translating it yields CASSLETGTYGYTF. V gene TRBV28 combines with J gene TRBJ1-2; TRBD1 aligns across 7 bases. V lost 2 bases to trimming and J lost 4 bases; unmatched junction nucleotides: 4. There are 14 residues in the CDR3. Germline CDR1 is MDHEN and CDR2 is SYDVKM.

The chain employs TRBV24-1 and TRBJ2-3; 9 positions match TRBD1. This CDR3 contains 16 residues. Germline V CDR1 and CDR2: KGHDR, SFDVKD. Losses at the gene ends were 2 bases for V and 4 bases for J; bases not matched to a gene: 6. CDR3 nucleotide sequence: TGTGCCACCAGTGATTCCGGGACAGGGAGGTCAGATACGCAGTATTTT. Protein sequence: CATSDSGTGRSDTQYF.